This T cell receptor (beta chain) is from a study of cytotoxic CD8 clonotypes in ibrutinib-treated CLL (dated by TCRdb to the early 2020s). For the wider study: The cohort was composed of about 10 relapsed/refractory and about 15 treatment-naive patients; IGHV unmutated status was identified in roughly 17 patients. Cryopreserved peripheral blood mononuclear cells were obtained before treatment, at response, and at either sustained remission or disease progression. Longitudinal samples were available for about 30% of the roughly 86 trial participants. Patients were still on ibrutinib when every remission and progressive disease sample was collected. An average of roughly 250,000 productive templates and 94,082 productive rearrangements was obtained per sample. The response samples were drawn at a median of approximately twelve months into treatment, with a range of roughly 6 to 36 months. Responses were partial in some 24 patients and complete in 2; after median around 68 months follow-up, 14 stayed in remission and some twelve progressed.

Comments on this clone: What this receptor recognizes is not known. Base qualities were left out, and no much larger clone turns up one base away.

The goal of deep resolution MiSeq sequencing was a depth between 1 in 1 million and 1 in 200,000 T cells, and coverage averaged 10x per clonotype. The immunoSEQ hsTCRB Kit was used to generate the TCR beta libraries. Turning to the authors' computational methods: Data were analyzed with ImmunoSEQ Data Assistant and ImmunoSEQ Analyzer, with V, D and J genes assigned per IMGT definitions. Clonality was computed as one minus normalized Shannon entropy of productive rearrangement frequencies, ranging from 0 to 1. Only overrepresented clonotypes making up at least 0.05% of each patient's repertoire were included in the public clonotype analysis. Thirteen age-matched healthy donor repertoires from immuneACCESS were used as controls for clonality. Imported from immuneACCESS, the table was reduced by TCRdb to in-frame sequences with V and J called. These copies leave out some clones; in studies compared against another copy, an unresolved V gene accounts for under half, and the cause of the remainder is not known. That table gives V, J and clone size, and the DNA gave D and trimming. Here the sample has about 85,000 clones; 75% to 85% occur a single time. In total, the top ten clones hold around 4.8% of the sample.

V has 5 bases trimmed and J has 2 bases trimmed; junction bases matching no gene number 10. The germline V gene provides CDR1 SGHAT and CDR2 FQNNGV. There are 18 amino acids in the CDR3, from cysteine to phenylalanine inclusive. CDR3 DNA is the only sequence kept; it has 54 bases, read in frame from the first base. Results and caveats for the whole study, not just this receptor: At ibrutinib response clonality went up, during sustained remission it held steady, and at progression it dropped back toward baseline. Baseline clonality exceeded that of age-matched healthy donors and correlated strongly with circulating CD8+ T-cell counts. Public clonotypes were rare and either shrank or stayed stable during treatment, and the rise in clonality at ibrutinib response reflected expansion of private clonotypes. Sampling times were not matched between sustained-remission and progressing patients, and lymph node repertoires were not studied.

The sample's time point, from its label and the paper: approximately eleven months on ibrutinib. For TCR beta library preparation, about 2 micrograms of genomic DNA were isolated from cryopreserved PBMCs. Longitudinal blood samples from CLL patients receiving ibrutinib monotherapy were subjected to high-throughput TCR beta sequencing. The patients took part in an open-label, single-center phase 2 trial of ibrutinib monotherapy. The source material was PBMCs, sampled after 12 months of ibrutinib treatment. Rearrangement joined TRBV11-2 to TRBJ2-2; 11 of the junction bases match TRBD1. The receptor's source is a human donor with chronic lymphocytic leukemia. Here is the DNA: TGTGCCAGCAGCCCCGGACAGGGGGCAAGGACAAACACCGGGGAGCTGTTTTTT. Translation gives CASSPGQGARTNTGELFF. Here the CDR3 is joined to the reference TRBV11-2 and TRBJ2-2 genes, and the full variable domain is: EAGVAQSPRYKIIEKRQSVAFWCNPISGHATLYWYQQILGQGPKLLIQFQNNGVVDDSQLPKDRFSAERLKGVDSTLKIQPAKLEDSAVYLCASSPGQGARTNTGELFFGEGSRLTVL.